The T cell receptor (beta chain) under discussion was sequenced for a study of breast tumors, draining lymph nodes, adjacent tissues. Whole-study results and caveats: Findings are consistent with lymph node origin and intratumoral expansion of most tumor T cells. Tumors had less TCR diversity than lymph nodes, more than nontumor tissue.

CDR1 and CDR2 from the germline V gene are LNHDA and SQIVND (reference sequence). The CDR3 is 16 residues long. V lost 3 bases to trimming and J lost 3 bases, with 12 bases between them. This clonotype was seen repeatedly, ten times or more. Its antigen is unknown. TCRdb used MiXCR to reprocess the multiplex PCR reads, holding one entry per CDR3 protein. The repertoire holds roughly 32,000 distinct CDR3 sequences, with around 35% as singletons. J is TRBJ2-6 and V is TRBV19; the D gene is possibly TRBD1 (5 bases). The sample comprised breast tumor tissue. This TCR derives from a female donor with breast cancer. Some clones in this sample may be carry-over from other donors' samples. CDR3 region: CASSIKGQVGANVLTF. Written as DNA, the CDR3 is TGTGCCAGTAGTATTAAGGGGCAGGTTGGGGCCAACGTCCTGACTTTC.